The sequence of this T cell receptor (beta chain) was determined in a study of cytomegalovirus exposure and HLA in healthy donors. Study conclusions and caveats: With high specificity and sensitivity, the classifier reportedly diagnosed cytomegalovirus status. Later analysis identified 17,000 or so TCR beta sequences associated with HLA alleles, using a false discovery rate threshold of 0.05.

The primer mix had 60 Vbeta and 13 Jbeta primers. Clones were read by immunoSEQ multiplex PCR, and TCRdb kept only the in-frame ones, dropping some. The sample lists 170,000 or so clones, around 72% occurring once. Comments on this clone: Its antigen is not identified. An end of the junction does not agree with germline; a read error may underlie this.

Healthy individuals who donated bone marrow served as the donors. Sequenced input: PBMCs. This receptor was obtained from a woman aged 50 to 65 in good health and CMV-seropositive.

The CDR3 nucleotides are TGTGCCAGCAGCTTGACCTCTGGGGCCAACGGCCTGACTTTC. Protein: CASSLTSGANGLTF. This rearrangement joins TRBV5-5 to TRBJ2-6; D possibly corresponds to TRBD1 (5 bases). The V gene's germline CDR1 is SGHKS and CDR2 YYEKEE (reference sequence). The CDR3 runs to 14 residues.